These 32 T cell receptor beta chains originate from one sample sequenced in a study of T cell repertoires in cytomegalovirus infection. MiXCR, run by TCRdb on the reads, gives a single entry per CDR3 protein. The sample has more than 350,000 distinct CDR3 sequences, under 40% seen once. Sequencing was performed on PBMCs. These receptors came from a human donor in good health (CMV status not recorded). Some clones in this sample may be carry-over from other donors' samples.

This clonotype was seen a handful of times. V gene TRBV11-2 combines with J gene TRBJ2-7; D ambiguous. Germline CDR1 SGHAT, CDR2 FQNNGV. CDR3 length: 14 residues. V was trimmed by 0 bases and J by 7 bases, leaving 13 bases between them. CDR3 nucleotide sequence: TGTGCCAGCAGCTTAGATTTCAACAGTGGGGAGCAGTACTTC. Protein: CASSLDFNSGEQYF.

The rearrangement uses TRBV2 and TRBJ1-1; TRBD1 agrees at 7 bases. Trimming at V came to 0 bases and at J to 6 bases, leaving 7 bases not matched to a gene. Germline V gives CDR1 SNHLY, CDR2 FYNNEI. The CDR3 sequence is 15 residues long. This chain's CDR3 is CASSEALGGWPEAFF. In DNA, the CDR3 is TGTGCCAGCAGTGAAGCGCTAGGGGGCTGGCCTGAAGCTTTCTTT.

This clonotype was observed at least ten times. The V gene is TRBV12-3 or TRBV12-4, the J gene TRBJ1-1; the D is unclear. V was shortened by 1 base and J by 4 bases, with 19 bases between the two germline ends. The CDR3 consists of 17 residues. CDR3: CASSLEVGLGAGTEAFF. The DNA for the CDR3 is TGTGCCAGCAGTTTAGAGGTGGGGTTGGGCGCGGGCACTGAAGCTTTCTTT.

In this sample, this clonotype turned up a few times. This chain joins TRBV25-1 and TRBJ1-4; TRBD1 agrees at 7 bases. CDR1 and CDR2 from the germline V gene are MGHDK and SYGVNS. The CDR3 has 15 residues. The trim removed 5 bases at V and 8 bases at J, leaving 11 bases unmatched. As DNA, the CDR3 is TGTGCCAGCAGTCACCCGAGACAGGGAGCGGAAAAACTGTTTTTT. It specifies CASSHPRQGAEKLFF.

This clonotype was counted only a few times. The rearrangement uses TRBV11-2 and TRBJ2-1; 7 bases align to TRBD2. The V gene end was trimmed by 1 base and the J gene end by 4 bases; junction bases not matched to a gene: 7. Germline assignment: CDR1 SGHAT and CDR2 FQNNGV. The CDR3 has 16 amino acids. The CDR3 reads CASSLGERGGYNEQFF. The CDR3 bases are TGTGCCAGCAGCTTAGGGGAGCGGGGAGGGTACAATGAGCAGTTCTTC.

This clonotype was detected many times. The rearrangement links TRBV7-2 to TRBJ1-4, with D possibly TRBD1 on 5 matching bases. The CDR3 runs to 18 residues. V was shortened by 2 bases and J by 1 base, with 17 bases between the two germline ends. Per germline, CDR1 SGHTA and CDR2 FQGNSA. CDR3 nucleotide sequence: TGTGCCAGCAGCTTATTTCCCGAGGGGAAGGGAACTAATGAAAAACTGTTTTTT. It is translated as CASSLFPEGKGTNEKLFF.

The CDR3 nucleotides read TGTGCCAGCAGCTTGGGAGCGACGAACACCGGGGAGCTGTTTTTT. It is translated as CASSLGATNTGELFF. The chain has TRBV5-5 and TRBJ2-2; D is unresolved. V gave up 0 bases and J gave up 0 bases, with 6 bases separating them. Germline V lookup: CDR1 SGHKS, CDR2 YYEKEE (reference sequence). CDR3 size: 15 residues.

As DNA, the CDR3 is TGTGCCACCCAGGGGTTTGACACTGAAGCTTTCTTT. Encoded protein: CATQGFDTEAFF. The chain couples TRBV19 to TRBJ1-1; D perhaps matches TRBD1 (6 bases). This CDR3 region has 12 residues. CDR1 and CDR2 (germline): LNHDA, SQIVND (reference sequence). Trimming removed 10 bases from V and 3 bases from J, with 12 bases in between.

V is TRBV19 and J is TRBJ2-7; D perhaps matches TRBD1 (6 bases). The CDR3 covers 14 residues. With 5 bases removed from V and 3 bases from J, the gap between germline ends came to 14 bases. Germline loops: CDR1 LNHDA, CDR2 SQIVND (reference sequence). The CDR3 loop is CASSFTGIGYEQYF. In DNA form, the CDR3 reads TGTGCCAGTAGTTTTACAGGGATCGGCTACGAGCAGTACTTC.

This clonotype was counted once. V is TRBV4-2 and J is TRBJ1-5; D gene uncertain. Trimming took off 0 bases at V and 3 bases at J, with 9 bases between the two ends. CDR1 is LGHNA and CDR2 is YNFKEQ in the germline V gene. The CDR3 totals 15 residues. The CDR3 loop is CASSQEGGDNQPQHF. The CDR3 DNA reads as TGTGCCAGCAGCCAAGAAGGTGGGGACAATCAGCCCCAGCATTTT.

This chain connects TRBV6-4 to TRBJ2-1, with D maybe TRBD2 (7 bases). The CDR3 extends over 16 amino acids. Germline V gene data show CDR1 as MRHNA and CDR2 as SNTAGT. The V and J ends lost 3 bases and 4 bases respectively, with 16 bases between them. CDR3 nucleotide sequence: TGTGCCAGCAGTGAGTGGGGGGGCCTATTATACAATGAGCAGTTCTTC. Amino acid sequence: CASSEWGGLLYNEQFF.

There are a few counts of this clonotype. The gene calls are TRBV12-3 or TRBV12-4 and TRBJ2-2; 10 bases line up with TRBD1. This CDR3 spans 15 amino acids. The V segment lost 3 bases and the J segment 5 bases; nucleotides outside the gene matches: 3. The CDR3 sequence: CASSFWTGGTGELFF. The CDR3 DNA reads TGTGCCAGCAGTTTTTGGACAGGGGGAACCGGGGAGCTGTTTTTT.

The J gene is TRBJ2-5, the V gene TRBV20-1; possibly TRBD1 or TRBD2 for D (6 bases each). This CDR3 comprises 15 residues. The germline V gene encodes CDR1 DFQATT and CDR2 SNEGSKA (reference sequence). The V gene lost 2 bases and the J gene lost 4 bases, with 17 bases spanning the gap. CDR3 protein: CSARQGGGHGETQYF. The CDR3, as DNA: TGCAGTGCTAGACAAGGAGGGGGACACGGAGAGACCCAGTACTTC.

This clonotype was observed a handful of times. The V and J genes are TRBV9 and TRBJ2-1; D is ambiguous. The CDR3 extends over 14 amino acids. Germline V gene lookup returns CDR1 SGDLS and CDR2 YYNGEE. Trimming cost V 3 bases and J 0 bases, with 7 bases left between them. The CDR3 sequence is CASSGVNSYNEQFF. The CDR3 bases are TGTGCCAGCAGCGGGGTTAACTCCTACAATGAGCAGTTCTTC.

Many counts were recorded for this clonotype. The chain links TRBV7-2 to TRBJ1-4; D is undetermined. Trimming shortened V by 0 bases and J by 3 bases, and 11 bases separated the two germline ends. The CDR3 covers 16 residues. Germline V gives CDR1 SGHTA, CDR2 FQGNSA. CDR3 sequence (DNA): TGTGCCAGCAGCTTAGCGCCTGGGGTAGCTAATGAAAAACTGTTTTTT. Encoded protein: CASSLAPGVANEKLFF.

This clonotype was seen repeatedly, ten times or more. The V gene is TRBV7-2, the J gene TRBJ2-7, with D possibly TRBD2 on 5 matching bases. The CDR3 extends over 13 amino acids. The germline CDR1 and CDR2 sequences are SGHTA and FQGNSA. V was clipped by 8 bases and J by 0 bases, with 11 bases between them. The CDR3 DNA sequence: TGTGCCAGCCGAGAGGGAACCTCCTACGAGCAGTACTTC. Encoded protein: CASREGTSYEQYF.

This clonotype was counted only a few times. The V call is TRBV19, the J call TRBJ1-1, with 12 bases fitting TRBD1. Germline V gives CDR1 LNHDA, CDR2 SQIVND (reference sequence). The CDR3 has 15 residues. With 4 bases clipped from V and 1 base from J, the junction kept 1 base outside the gene matches. The DNA of the CDR3 is TGTGCCAGTAGTACGGGACAGGGGGCGAACACTGAAGCTTTCTTT. Protein: CASSTGQGANTEAFF.

Regarding this clonotype: A much bigger clone sits one base away, suggesting this may be a read error. The CDR3 reads CASSDRTSGSYEHYF. The CDR3 DNA reads as TGTGCCAGCAGTGACCGGACCAGCGGCTCCTACGAGCATTACTTC. The chain carries TRBV2 and TRBJ2-7, with D perhaps TRBD2 (5 bases). Germline V gene lookup returns CDR1 SNHLY and CDR2 FYNNEI. This CDR3 is 15 amino acids long.

This clonotype was recorded a few times. The chain recombines TRBV12-3 or TRBV12-4 with TRBJ1-2; TRBD1 matches 8 bases. V lost 6 bases and J lost 6; bases outside the gene matches: 15. The CDR3 has 16 amino acids. CDR3 sequence: CASSLILSGGLDGYTF. In DNA, the CDR3 is TGTGCCAGCAGCCTCATTTTATCAGGGGGCCTGGATGGCTACACCTTC.

As for this clonotype: Possible read error: a much larger clone is one base away. V and J are TRBV7-6 and TRBJ2-7, with D hard to call. There are 14 residues in the CDR3. Germline lookup yields CDR1 SGHVS and CDR2 FNYEAQ. V dropped 5 bases and J dropped 5 bases, with 16 bases sitting between them. The CDR3 DNA follows: TGTGCCAGCAGCCAGGCCTCTACCCCGAACGAGCAGTACTTC. Translation: CASSQASTPNEQYF.

V gene TRBV20-1 combines with J gene TRBJ2-1; unclear D gene. Germline V gene lookup returns CDR1 DFQATT and CDR2 SNEGSKA (reference sequence). V gave up 5 bases and J gave up 0 bases, with 11 bases separating them. This CDR3 spans 14 amino acids. CDR3 in amino acids: CSAQTPLSYNEQFF. The CDR3 DNA reads TGCAGTGCTCAGACACCTCTCTCCTACAATGAGCAGTTCTTC.

This clonotype was seen only a few times. The rearrangement links TRBV6-1 to TRBJ2-7; D may be TRBD2 (7 bases). The CDR3 totals 13 residues. The V end was cut by 2 bases, the J end by 6 bases, with 11 bases between. CDR1 MNHNS and CDR2 SASEGT come from the germline V gene. The CDR3 is CASSERGGSEQYF. CDR3 sequence (DNA): TGTGCCAGCAGTGAAAGGGGGGGGAGCGAGCAGTACTTC.

This clonotype appeared a few times. The chain links TRBV11-2 to TRBJ2-7, with D uncertain. Germline V gene lookup returns CDR1 SGHAT and CDR2 FQNNGV. V was cut by 1 base and J by 2 bases, with 9 bases left in between. This CDR3 has 14 residues. The DNA for the CDR3 is TGTGCCAGCAGCTTAGTGCCAGGAACCTACGAGCAGTACTTC. Translation gives CASSLVPGTYEQYF.

The chain joins TRBV7-9 to TRBJ2-3, with 8 bases identical to TRBD2. The J segment lost 6 bases and the V segment lost 7 bases, leaving 15 bases of the junction unmatched. CDR1 is SEHNR, CDR2 FQNEAQ, per germline (reference sequence). The CDR3 extends over 16 amino acids. CDR3 sequence: CASTCPGLGSTDTQYF. The DNA for the CDR3 is TGTGCCAGCACCTGCCCGGGACTAGGTTCGACGGATACGCAGTATTTT.

The rearrangement joins TRBV9 to TRBJ2-3; 7 positions match TRBD2. The CDR3 contains 14 residues. Germline trimming cut 0 bases from V and 5 bases from J; bases unmatched to any gene: 3. CDR1 is SGDLS, CDR2 YYNGEE, per germline. The CDR3 DNA reads as TGTGCCAGCAGCGTAGTGGCGGGGGAAGATACGCAGTATTTT. This codes for CASSVVAGEDTQYF.

The table lists this clonotype with a few counts. V gene TRBV6-1 combines with J gene TRBJ2-1, with D unresolved. Germline V lookup: CDR1 MNHNS, CDR2 SASEGT. V was cut by 1 base and J by 5 bases, with 9 bases left in between. The CDR3 is 14 residues long. The CDR3 is CASSEVQENNEQFF. CDR3 DNA sequence: TGTGCCAGCAGTGAAGTCCAGGAAAACAATGAGCAGTTCTTC.

This sequence joins TRBV11-2 and TRBJ2-1; TRBD2 aligns across 10 bases. CDR1 and CDR2 from the germline V gene are SGHAT and FQNNGV. This CDR3 spans 18 amino acids. The V segment lost 5 bases and the J segment 1 base; nucleotides outside the gene matches: 11. Written as DNA, the CDR3 is TGTGCCAGCAGCCCAAAACGGGTAGCGGGGGGTTCCTACAATGAGCAGTTCTTC. Protein: CASSPKRVAGGSYNEQFF.

This clonotype was seen a handful of times. The chain joins TRBV6-1 to TRBJ2-2, with TRBD2 as a possible D gene (5 bases). Germline CDR1 and CDR2: MNHNS and SASEGT. The V gene lost 3 bases and the J gene lost 6 bases, with 17 bases spanning the gap. The CDR3 is 16 residues long. The CDR3 coding sequence is TGTGCCAGCAGTGAGGTTCGAGCGGAGACCGCCGGGGAGCTGTTTTTT. Protein: CASSEVRAETAGELFF.

About this clonotype itself: Its ends do not fully match the called genes, so a read error is possible. The chain links TRBV7-4 to TRBJ1-1, with a possible D match to TRBD1 (5 bases). This CDR3 has 13 residues. Germline CDR1 SGHVT, CDR2 SQSDAQ. CDR3 DNA sequence: TGTGCCAGTAGCTTCGTCGGAGGGGCTGAATTTTTCTTT. Its protein is CASSFVGGAEFFF.

This chain connects TRBV2 to TRBJ1-1; TRBD1 might be the D (5 bases). V was shortened by 6 bases and J by 0 bases, with 11 bases between the two germline ends. Germline CDR1 is SNHLY and CDR2 is FYNNEI. The CDR3 loop spans 14 amino acids. Here the CDR3 DNA reads TGTGCCAGCAGCCGGGGGACTTTGAACACTGAAGCTTTCTTT. Its translation is CASSRGTLNTEAFF.

A few counts support this clonotype. As DNA, the CDR3 is TGTGCCAGCAGCTCCGGACAGCGACCGACGGACACTGAAGCTTTCTTT. This gives the protein CASSSGQRPTDTEAFF. The chain carries TRBV5-4 and TRBJ1-1, with D perhaps TRBD1 (6 bases). There are 16 residues in the CDR3. Germline CDR1 reads SGHNT; CDR2 reads YYREEE (reference sequence). V was clipped by 3 bases and J by 3 bases, with 18 bases between them.

Only one count was recorded for this clonotype. At one end, the junction sequence differs from germline, possibly due to a read error. This chain joins TRBV20-1 and TRBJ1-6; no clear D. This CDR3 region has 16 residues. Germline lookup yields CDR1 DFQATT and CDR2 SNEGSKA (reference sequence). DNA for the CDR3: TGTAGTTCTAGAGACCCAACTGGGTCCTATAATTCACCCCTCCACTTT. Translated, it gives CSSRDPTGSYNSPLHF.